Sequencing of this T cell receptor beta chain was carried out in a study of regulatory T cells in long-lasting Graves disease. CDR3-region Arm-PCR and iRepertoire HTBI primers produced the TCR beta libraries. Study processing details: The samples yielded about 63 TRBV and 13 to 15 TRBJ segments. MiXCR, run by TCRdb on the multiplex PCR reads, gives a single entry per CDR3 protein. The V and J calls here are based on TCRdb, not the publication. The table records 400,000 to 450,000 distinct CDR3 sequences, 23% of them present only once. Study results and caveats: Persistent Graves' patients showed reduced TCR diversity versus newly diagnosed patients. Peripheral blood was the sole material, not thyroid tissue. A greater number of public clonotypes (approximately 2,700) was shared by persistent patients than by new patients (about 890).

Stated time point: persistent/refractory GD, antithyroid drugs over 5 years with positive TRAb. Generation of the TCR library employed RNA extracted from PBMCs. About this clonotype: Its antigen remains unknown.

Trimming shortened V by 5 bases and J by 6 bases, and 9 bases separated the two germline ends. There are 12 residues in the CDR3. Germline values: CDR1 MGHRA, CDR2 YSYEKL. The source was peripheral blood mononuclear cells (PBMCs), collected when the disease was refractory, from a patient treated with antithyroid drugs. The sequence came from a female donor with Graves disease. The chain uses TRBV4-1 and TRBJ2-3, with D unclear. Here the CDR3 DNA reads TGCGCCAGCAGCAATATGGGGGATACGCAGTATTTT. This sequence encodes CASSNMGDTQYF.